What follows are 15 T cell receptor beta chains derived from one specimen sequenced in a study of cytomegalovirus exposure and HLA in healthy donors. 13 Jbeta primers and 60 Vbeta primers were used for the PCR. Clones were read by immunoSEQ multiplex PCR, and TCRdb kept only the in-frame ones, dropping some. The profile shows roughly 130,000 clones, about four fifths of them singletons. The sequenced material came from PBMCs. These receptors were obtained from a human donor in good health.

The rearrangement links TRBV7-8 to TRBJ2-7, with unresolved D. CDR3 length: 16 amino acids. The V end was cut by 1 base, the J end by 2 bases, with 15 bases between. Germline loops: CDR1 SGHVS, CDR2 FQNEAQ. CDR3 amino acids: CASSLGSRVIPYEQYF. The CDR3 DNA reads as TGTGCCAGCAGCTTAGGGTCCCGGGTGATCCCCTACGAGCAGTACTTC.

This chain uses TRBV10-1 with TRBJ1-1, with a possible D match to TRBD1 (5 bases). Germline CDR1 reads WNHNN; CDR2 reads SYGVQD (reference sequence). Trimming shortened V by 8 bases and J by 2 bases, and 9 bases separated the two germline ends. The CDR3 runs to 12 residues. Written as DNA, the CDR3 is TGCGCCAGCGGGGACTCAAACACTGAAGCTTTCTTT. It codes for CASGDSNTEAFF.

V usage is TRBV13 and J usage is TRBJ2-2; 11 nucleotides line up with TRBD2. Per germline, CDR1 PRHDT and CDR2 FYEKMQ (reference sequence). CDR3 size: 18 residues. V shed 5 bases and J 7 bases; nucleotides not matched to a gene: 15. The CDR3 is CASSDTSGRDVVHGELFF. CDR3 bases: TGTGCCAGCAGCGATACTAGCGGGAGAGACGTTGTGCACGGGGAGCTGTTTTTT.

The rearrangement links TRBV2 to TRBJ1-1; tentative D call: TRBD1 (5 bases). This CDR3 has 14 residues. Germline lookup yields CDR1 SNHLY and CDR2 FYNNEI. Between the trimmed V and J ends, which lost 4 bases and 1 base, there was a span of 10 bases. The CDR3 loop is CASSGRDWNTEAFF. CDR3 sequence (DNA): TGTGCCAGCAGTGGCCGGGACTGGAACACTGAAGCTTTCTTT.

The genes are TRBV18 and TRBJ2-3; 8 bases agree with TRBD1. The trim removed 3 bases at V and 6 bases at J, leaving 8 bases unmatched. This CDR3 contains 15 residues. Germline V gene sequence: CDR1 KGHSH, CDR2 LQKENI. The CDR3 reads CASSPPRTGPDTQYF. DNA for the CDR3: TGTGCCAGCTCACCCCCGCGGACAGGGCCGGATACGCAGTATTTT.

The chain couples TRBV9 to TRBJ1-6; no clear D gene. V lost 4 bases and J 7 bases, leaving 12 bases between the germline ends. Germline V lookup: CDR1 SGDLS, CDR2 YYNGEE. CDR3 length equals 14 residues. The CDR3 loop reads CASSTRTSNSPLHF. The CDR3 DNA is TGTGCCAGCAGCACCCGGACTAGCAATTCACCCCTCCACTTT.

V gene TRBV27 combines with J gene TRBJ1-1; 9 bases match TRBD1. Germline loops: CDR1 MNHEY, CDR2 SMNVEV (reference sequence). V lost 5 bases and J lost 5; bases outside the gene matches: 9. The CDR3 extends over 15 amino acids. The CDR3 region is CASSQTGTGQTEAFF. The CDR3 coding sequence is TGTGCCAGCAGTCAGACCGGGACAGGGCAGACTGAAGCTTTCTTT.

In DNA form, the CDR3 reads TGTGCCAGCAGCTTCATAGGGCAGGGGGCTCTACAAGCTTTCTTT. It yields the protein CASSFIGQGALQAFF. The chain recombines TRBV7-9 with TRBJ1-1; 8 bases agree with TRBD1. Germline lookup yields CDR1 SEHNR and CDR2 FQNEAQ (reference sequence). The CDR3 contains 15 residues. The ends lost 3 bases at V and 9 bases at J; junction bases unmatched: 12. The full variable domain, completed using reference TRBV7-9 and TRBJ1-1, is DTGVSQNPRHKITKRGQNVTFRCDPISEHNRLYWYRQTLGQGPEFLTYFQNEAQLEKSRLLSDRFSAERPKGSFSTLEIQRTEQGDSAMYLCASSFIGQGALQAFFGQGTRLTVV.

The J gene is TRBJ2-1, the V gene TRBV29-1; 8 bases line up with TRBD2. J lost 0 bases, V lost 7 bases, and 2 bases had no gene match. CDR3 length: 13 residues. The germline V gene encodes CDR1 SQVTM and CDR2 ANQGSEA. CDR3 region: CSAGGASYNEQFF. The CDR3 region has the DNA TGCAGCGCCGGGGGGGCCTCCTACAATGAGCAGTTCTTC.

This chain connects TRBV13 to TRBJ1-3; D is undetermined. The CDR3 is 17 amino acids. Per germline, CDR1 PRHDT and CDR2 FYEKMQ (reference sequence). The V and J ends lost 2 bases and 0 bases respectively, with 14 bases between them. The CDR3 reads CASSLTRGPYSGNTIYF. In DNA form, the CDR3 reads TGTGCCAGCAGCTTAACCCGCGGCCCCTACTCTGGAAACACCATATATTTT.

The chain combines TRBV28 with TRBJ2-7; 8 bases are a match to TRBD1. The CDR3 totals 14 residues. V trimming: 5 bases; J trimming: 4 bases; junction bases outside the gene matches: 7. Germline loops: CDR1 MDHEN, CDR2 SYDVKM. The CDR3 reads CASSLLTGVYEQYF. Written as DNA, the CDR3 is TGTGCCAGCAGTCTTTTGACAGGGGTGTACGAGCAGTACTTC.

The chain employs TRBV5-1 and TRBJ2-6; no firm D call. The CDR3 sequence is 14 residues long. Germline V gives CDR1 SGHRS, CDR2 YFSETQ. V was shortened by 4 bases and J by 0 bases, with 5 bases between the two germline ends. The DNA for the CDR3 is TGCGCCAGCAGCCAAAACTCTGGGGCCAACGTCCTGACTTTC. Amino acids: CASSQNSGANVLTF.

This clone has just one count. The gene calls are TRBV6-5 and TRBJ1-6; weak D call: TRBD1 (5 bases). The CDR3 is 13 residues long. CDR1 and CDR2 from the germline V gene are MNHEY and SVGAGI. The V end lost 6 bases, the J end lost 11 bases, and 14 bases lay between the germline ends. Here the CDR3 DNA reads TGTGCCAGCAGGGCAGGGTCAGAGGCACCCCTCCACTTT. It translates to CASRAGSEAPLHF.

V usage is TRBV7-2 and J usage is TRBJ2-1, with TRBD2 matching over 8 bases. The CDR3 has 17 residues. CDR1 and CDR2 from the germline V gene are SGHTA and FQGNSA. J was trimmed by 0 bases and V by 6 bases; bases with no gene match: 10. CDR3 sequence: CASSTISGVVSYNEQFF. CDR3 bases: TGTGCCAGCAGTACTATTAGCGGGGTTGTCTCCTACAATGAGCAGTTCTTC.

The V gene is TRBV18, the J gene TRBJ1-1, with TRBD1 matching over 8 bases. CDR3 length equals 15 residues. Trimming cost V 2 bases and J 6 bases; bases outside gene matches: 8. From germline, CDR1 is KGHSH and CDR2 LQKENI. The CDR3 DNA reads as TGTGCCAGCTCACCATCGACAGGGGAAGGCGCTGAAGCTTTCTTT. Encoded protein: CASSPSTGEGAEAFF. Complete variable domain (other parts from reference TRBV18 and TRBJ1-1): NAGVMQNPRHLVRRRGQEARLRCSPMKGHSHVYWYRQLPEEGLKFMVYLQKENIIDESGMPKERFSAEFPKEGPSILRIQQVVRGDSAAYFCASSPSTGEGAEAFFGQGTRLTVV.